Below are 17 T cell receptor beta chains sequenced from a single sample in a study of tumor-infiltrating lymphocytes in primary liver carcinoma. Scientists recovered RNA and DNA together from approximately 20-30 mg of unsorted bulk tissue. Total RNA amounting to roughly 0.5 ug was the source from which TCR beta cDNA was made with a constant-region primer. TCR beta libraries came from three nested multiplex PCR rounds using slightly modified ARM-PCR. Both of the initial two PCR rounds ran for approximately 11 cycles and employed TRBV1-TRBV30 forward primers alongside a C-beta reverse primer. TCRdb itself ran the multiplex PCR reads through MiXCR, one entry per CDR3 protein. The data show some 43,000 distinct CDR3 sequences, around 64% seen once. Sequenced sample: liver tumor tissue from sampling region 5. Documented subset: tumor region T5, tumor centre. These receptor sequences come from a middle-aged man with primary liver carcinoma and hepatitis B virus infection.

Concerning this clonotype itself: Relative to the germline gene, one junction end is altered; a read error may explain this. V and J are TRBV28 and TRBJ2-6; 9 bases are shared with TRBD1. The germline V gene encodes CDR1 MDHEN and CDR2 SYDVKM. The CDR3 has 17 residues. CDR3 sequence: CASSSRDRDSGVNVLTF. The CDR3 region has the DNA TGTGCCAGCAGTTCCCGGGACAGGGACTCAGGGGTCAACGTCCTGACTTTC.

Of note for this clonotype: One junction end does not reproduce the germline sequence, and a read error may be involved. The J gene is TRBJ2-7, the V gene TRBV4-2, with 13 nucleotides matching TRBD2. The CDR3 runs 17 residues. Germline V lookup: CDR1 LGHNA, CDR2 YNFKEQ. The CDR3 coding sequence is TGCGCCATGACTGGACTAGCGGGAGTTTATAAGTCCTACGAGCAGTACTTC. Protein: CAMTGLAGVYKSYEQYF.

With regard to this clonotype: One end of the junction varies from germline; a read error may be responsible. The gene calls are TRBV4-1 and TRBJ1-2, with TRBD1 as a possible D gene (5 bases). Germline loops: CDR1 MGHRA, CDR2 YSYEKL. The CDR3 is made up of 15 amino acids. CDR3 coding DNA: TGCGCCAGCAACCAAGATATGTCGGGCAGGGACGGCTACACCTTC. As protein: CASNQDMSGRDGYTF.

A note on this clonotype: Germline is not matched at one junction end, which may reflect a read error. CDR3: CASGPTSNQPQHF. Here the CDR3 DNA reads TGCGCCAGCGGGCCGACGTCTAATCAACCCCAGCATTTT. The V gene is TRBV6-6, the J gene TRBJ1-5; D call uncertain. The germline CDR1 and CDR2 sequences are MNHNY and SVGAGI (reference sequence). The CDR3 has 13 amino acids.

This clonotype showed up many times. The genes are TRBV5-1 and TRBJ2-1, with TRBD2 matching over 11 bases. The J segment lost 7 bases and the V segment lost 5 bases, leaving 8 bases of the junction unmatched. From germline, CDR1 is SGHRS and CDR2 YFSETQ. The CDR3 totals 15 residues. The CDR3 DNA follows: TGCGCCAGCAGTTTACTAGCGGGAGAAATTAATGAGCAGTTCTTC. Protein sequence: CASSLLAGEINEQFF.

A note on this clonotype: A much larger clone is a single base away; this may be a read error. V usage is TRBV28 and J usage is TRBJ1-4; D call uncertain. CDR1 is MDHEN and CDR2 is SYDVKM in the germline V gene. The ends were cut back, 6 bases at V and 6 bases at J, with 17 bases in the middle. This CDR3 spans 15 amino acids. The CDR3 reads CASRMGSRVYEKLFF. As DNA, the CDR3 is TGTGCCAGCAGAATGGGGTCGAGGGTGTATGAAAAACTGTTTTTT.

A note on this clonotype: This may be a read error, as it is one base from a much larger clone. DNA for the CDR3: TGTGCCAGCACGGACAAGAGGACTGAAGCTTTCTTT. It translates to CASTDKRTEAFF. V and J are TRBV25-1 and TRBJ1-1, with D maybe TRBD1 (5 bases). V gave up 7 bases and J gave up 5 bases, with 11 bases separating them. This CDR3 is built from 12 residues. CDR1 is MGHDK and CDR2 is SYGVNS in the germline V gene.

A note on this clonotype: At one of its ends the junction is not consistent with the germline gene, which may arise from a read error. The CDR3 nucleotides are TGTGTCTGGAGTGTACGCTCTGGGACTGAAGCTTTCTTT. Translated: CVWSVRSGTEAFF. The chain links TRBV30 to TRBJ1-1; D remains unclear. The CDR3 runs 13 residues. Germline V gene data show CDR1 as GTSNPN and CDR2 as SVGIG (reference sequence).

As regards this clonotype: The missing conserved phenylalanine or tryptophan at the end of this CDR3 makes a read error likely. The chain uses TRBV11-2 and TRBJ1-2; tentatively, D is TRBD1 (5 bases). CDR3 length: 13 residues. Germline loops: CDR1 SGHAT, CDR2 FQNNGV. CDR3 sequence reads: CASSSEGNYGYTI. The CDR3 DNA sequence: TGTGCTAGCAGCTCAGAGGGGAACTATGGCTACACCATC.

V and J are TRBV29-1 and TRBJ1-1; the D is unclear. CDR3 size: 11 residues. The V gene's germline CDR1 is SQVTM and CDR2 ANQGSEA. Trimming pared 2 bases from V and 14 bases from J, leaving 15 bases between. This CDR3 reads CSVERNTETFF. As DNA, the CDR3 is TGCAGCGTTGAACGGAACACTGAAACCTTCTTT.

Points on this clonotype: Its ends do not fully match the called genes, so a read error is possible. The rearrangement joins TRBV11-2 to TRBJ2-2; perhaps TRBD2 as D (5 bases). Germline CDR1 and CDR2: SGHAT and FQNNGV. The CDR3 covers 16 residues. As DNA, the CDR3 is TGTGCCAGCAACTTAGTGGCGCTAACGGGATTCGGGGAGCTGTTTTTT. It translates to CASNLVALTGFGELFF.

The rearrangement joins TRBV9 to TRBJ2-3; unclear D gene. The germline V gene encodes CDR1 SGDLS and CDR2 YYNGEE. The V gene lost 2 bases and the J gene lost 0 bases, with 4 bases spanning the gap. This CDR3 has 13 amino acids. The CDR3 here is CASSVASTDTQYF. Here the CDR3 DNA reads TGTGCCAGCAGCGTGGCTAGCACAGATACGCAGTATTTT. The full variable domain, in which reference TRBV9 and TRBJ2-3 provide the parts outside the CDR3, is DSGVTQTPKHLITATGQRVTLRCSPRSGDLSVYWYQQSLDQGLQFLIQYYNGEERAKGNILERFSAQQFPDLHSELNLSSLELGDSALYFCASSVASTDTQYFGPGTRLTVL.

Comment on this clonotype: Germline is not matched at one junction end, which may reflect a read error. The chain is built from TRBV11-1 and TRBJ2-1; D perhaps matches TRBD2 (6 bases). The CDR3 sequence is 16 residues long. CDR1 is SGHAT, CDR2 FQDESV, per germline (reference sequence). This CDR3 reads CASSLGPGLPTHEHLF. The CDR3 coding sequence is TGTGCCAGCAGCTTAGGCCCGGGACTTCCTACGCATGAGCATCTCTTC.

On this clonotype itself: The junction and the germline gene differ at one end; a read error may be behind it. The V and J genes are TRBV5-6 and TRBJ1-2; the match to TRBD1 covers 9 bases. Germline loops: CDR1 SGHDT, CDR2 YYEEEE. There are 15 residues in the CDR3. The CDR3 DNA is TGTGCCACCAGCTTACAGGGGGCGCGGGGGTTTGGCTACACCTTC. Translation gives CATSLQGARGFGYTF.

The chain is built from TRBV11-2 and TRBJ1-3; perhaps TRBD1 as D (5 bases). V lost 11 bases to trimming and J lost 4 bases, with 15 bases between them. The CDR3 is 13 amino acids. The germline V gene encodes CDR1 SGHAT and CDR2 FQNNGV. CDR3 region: CASARGPGNTIYF. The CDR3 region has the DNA TGTGCCTCAGCCCGGGGACCCGGAAACACCATATATTTT.

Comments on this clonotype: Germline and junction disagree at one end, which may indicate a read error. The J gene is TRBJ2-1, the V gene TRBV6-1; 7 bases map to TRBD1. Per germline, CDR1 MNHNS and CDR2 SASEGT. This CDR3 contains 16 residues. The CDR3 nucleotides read TGTGCCAGCAGTGAAGTCCCGGGACAGATGGGCAATGAGCAGTCCTTC. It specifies CASSEVPGQMGNEQSF.

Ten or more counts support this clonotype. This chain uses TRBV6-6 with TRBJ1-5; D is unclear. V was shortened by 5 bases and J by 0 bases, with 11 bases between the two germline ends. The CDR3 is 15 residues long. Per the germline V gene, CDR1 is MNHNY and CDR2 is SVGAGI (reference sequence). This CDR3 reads CASSPPTRSNQPQHF. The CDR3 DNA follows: TGTGCCAGCAGTCCTCCAACCCGTAGCAATCAGCCCCAGCATTTT.